This T cell receptor beta chain is from a study of blood T cell repertoires in COVID-19. Study-level background: COVID-19 samples collected from the United States, Italy and Spain covered acute and convalescent phases. Nucleic acid was either cDNA or gDNA, and it came from T cells, B-cell-depleted T cells, or PBMCs.

The CDR3 length is 15 residues. Germline V gives CDR1 LGHDT, CDR2 YNNKEL (reference sequence). Trimming shortened V by 3 bases and J by 1 base, and 12 bases separated the two germline ends. Original methodology: Reference gene primer amplification in the assay estimated nucleated cell counts. Clones were read by immunoSEQ multiplex PCR, and TCRdb kept only the in-frame ones, dropping some. V, J and clone size derive from that table, while D and trimming were established from the DNA sequence. The data contain some 240,000 clones, roughly 90% of them singletons. This TCR was recovered from a man aged 60 to 69 who had recovered from COVID-19. Sequencing input: peripheral blood. The rearrangement joins TRBV3-1 (or the pseudogene TRBV3-2) to TRBJ1-1; D is ambiguous. The CDR3 region is CASSQRARGNTEAFF. DNA for the CDR3: TGTGCCAGCAGCCAGCGGGCGCGCGGGAACACTGAAGCTTTCTTT.